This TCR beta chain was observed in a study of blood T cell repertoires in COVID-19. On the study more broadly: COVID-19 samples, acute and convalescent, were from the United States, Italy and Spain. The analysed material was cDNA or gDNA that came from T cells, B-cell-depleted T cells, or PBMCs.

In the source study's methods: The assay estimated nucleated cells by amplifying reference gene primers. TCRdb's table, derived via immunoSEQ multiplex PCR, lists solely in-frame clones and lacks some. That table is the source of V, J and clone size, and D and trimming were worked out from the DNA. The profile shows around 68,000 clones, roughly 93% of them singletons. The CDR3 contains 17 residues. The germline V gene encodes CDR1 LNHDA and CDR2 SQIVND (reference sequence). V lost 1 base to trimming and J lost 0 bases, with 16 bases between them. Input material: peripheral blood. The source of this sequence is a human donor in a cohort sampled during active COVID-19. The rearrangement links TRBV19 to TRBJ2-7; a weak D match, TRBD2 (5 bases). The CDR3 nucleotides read TGTGCCAGTAGTATAGCTGCGGGTCCGACCTTCTCCTACGAGCAGTACTTC. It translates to CASSIAAGPTFSYEQYF.